These 18 T cell receptor beta chains were all obtained from the same sample, sequenced in a study of T cells in Graves' hyperthyroidism and ophthalmopathy. The TCR beta CDR3 regions underwent amplification using RNA transcripts as the source. Researchers ran a first-round RT-PCR on the TCR CDR3 using the HTBI primer set. One entry per CDR3 protein results from TCRdb running MiXCR on the multiplex PCR reads. Of hundreds of thousands of distinct CDR3 sequences listed, around 16% are singletons. Material: blood. The source is a woman under 30 with Graves' hyperthyroidism.

The rearrangement uses TRBV20-1 and TRBJ1-1; 12 bases map to TRBD1. J was trimmed by 4 bases and V by 2 bases; bases with no gene match: 2. The CDR3 is made up of 14 amino acids. CDR1 and CDR2 (germline): DFQATT, SNEGSKA (reference sequence). CDR3 protein: CSARTGQGATEAFF. The DNA for the CDR3 is TGCAGTGCTAGAACGGGACAGGGGGCCACTGAAGCTTTCTTT.

Many counts were recorded for this clonotype. The chain employs TRBV6-1 and TRBJ2-7; D possibly corresponds to TRBD1 (6 bases). Deletions cut 8 bases from V and 3 bases from J, with 11 bases between. This CDR3 is 12 amino acids long. Looked up from germline, CDR1 is MNHNS and CDR2 is SASEGT. The CDR3 spells CASGFRGYEQYF. The CDR3 nucleotides are TGTGCCAGCGGATTCAGGGGCTACGAGCAGTACTTC.

In the case of this clonotype: A read error may produce the germline difference seen at one junction end. This chain joins TRBV10-3 and TRBJ2-1, with 8 bases that match TRBD1. CDR1 is ENHRY and CDR2 is SYGVKD in the germline V gene. The CDR3 has 14 residues. This CDR3 reads CAISEGNTRQGHIF. CDR3 in DNA: TGTGCCATCAGTGAGGGGAATACTAGACAGGGGCATATCTTC.

CDR3: CSGGTGEGTIYF. The CDR3 DNA sequence: TGCAGCGGAGGGACAGGGGAGGGCACCATATATTTT. The gene calls are TRBV29-1 and TRBJ1-3, with TRBD1 matching over 10 bases. The germline CDR1 and CDR2 sequences are SQVTM and ANQGSEA. The CDR3 has 12 amino acids. The V segment lost 7 bases and the J segment 9 bases; nucleotides outside the gene matches: 6.

This clonotype was counted many times. V is TRBV29-1 and J is TRBJ2-1; 8 bases map to TRBD2. Trimming took 4 bases from V and 8 from J; bases not matched to a gene: 7. Germline values: CDR1 SQVTM, CDR2 ANQGSEA. The CDR3 spans 13 residues. The CDR3 protein is CSVGSRLAHEQFF. CDR3 coding DNA: TGCAGCGTTGGGTCCCGACTAGCGCATGAGCAGTTCTTC.

V and J are TRBV27 and TRBJ1-1, with D possibly TRBD1 on 5 matching bases. The CDR3 is made up of 14 amino acids. Per germline, CDR1 MNHEY and CDR2 SMNVEV (reference sequence). Trimming stripped 8 bases from V and 7 bases from J, with 20 bases between. The CDR3 sequence: CASFRTLEASEAFF. CDR3 bases: TGTGCCAGCTTCCGGACACTGGAGGCGAGTGAAGCTTTCTTT.

This clonotype was counted at least ten times. The chain is built from TRBV18 and TRBJ2-5, with D perhaps assigned TRBD1 or TRBD2 (5 bases each). The V and J ends lost 3 bases and 5 bases respectively, with 13 bases between them. Germline CDR1 is KGHSH and CDR2 is LQKENI. The CDR3 contains 14 residues. The CDR3 DNA reads TGTGCCAGCTCACCTCCGGGGCGTGGGGAGACCCAGTACTTC. It encodes CASSPPGRGETQYF.

This chain joins TRBV24-1 and TRBJ2-5, with no clear D. V lost 9 bases to trimming and J lost 5 bases, with 15 bases between them. The CDR3 sequence is 13 residues long. Germline CDR1 reads KGHDR; CDR2 reads SFDVKD. The CDR3 DNA follows: TGTGCCACCTCGCCGCGGTCGAGGGAGACCCAGTACTTC. Its translation: CATSPRSRETQYF.

The rearrangement links TRBV6-1 to TRBJ2-1; 7 bases line up with TRBD2. Germline V gene lookup returns CDR1 MNHNS and CDR2 SASEGT. The CDR3 has 16 residues. Trimming took 5 bases from V and 12 from J; bases not matched to a gene: 19. The CDR3 nucleotides are TGTGCCAGCAGTTATATATCGGGAGGCCGACCCGTGGGGCAGTTCTTC. It specifies CASSYISGGRPVGQFF.

This clonotype occurred a few times. The chain carries TRBV9 and TRBJ1-3, with 9 bases lining up with TRBD1. Germline V gene sequence: CDR1 SGDLS, CDR2 YYNGEE. This CDR3 has 14 amino acids. V shed 0 bases, J shed 9 bases, and the junction held 4 bases outside the gene matches. The CDR3 reads CASSVGDREGTIYF. In nucleotides, the CDR3 is TGTGCCAGCAGCGTAGGGGACAGGGAAGGCACCATATATTTT.

This clonotype was detected ten times or more. The chain employs TRBV5-1 and TRBJ2-7; perhaps D is TRBD1 or TRBD2 (5 bases each). CDR1 is SGHRS and CDR2 is YFSETQ in the germline V gene. V lost 4 bases and J 3 bases, leaving 14 bases between the germline ends. The CDR3 is made up of 14 amino acids. The CDR3 sequence: CASSGDGSNYEQYF. For the CDR3, the DNA is TGCGCCAGCAGCGGGGACGGATCGAACTACGAGCAGTACTTC.

The chain couples TRBV6-1 to TRBJ2-1, with TRBD2 as a possible D gene (6 bases). The V gene's germline CDR1 is MNHNS and CDR2 SASEGT. Trimming took 5 bases from V and 3 from J, leaving 8 bases between them. This CDR3 contains 13 residues. The CDR3 spells CASSRLGYNEQFF. CDR3 DNA sequence: TGTGCCAGCAGTCGACTAGGCTACAATGAGCAGTTCTTC.

This clonotype has at least ten counts. The J gene is TRBJ1-2, the V gene TRBV4-1; no firm D call. V was pared by 0 bases and J by 10 bases, with 12 bases between. The CDR3 covers 13 residues. CDR1 is MGHRA and CDR2 is YSYEKL in the germline V gene. Here the CDR3 DNA reads TGCGCCAGCAGCCAAGATTGGGAGGGTGCCTACACCTTC. Translated, it gives CASSQDWEGAYTF.

The chain links TRBV2 to TRBJ1-6; a possible D gene is TRBD1 (5 bases). CDR1 is SNHLY, CDR2 FYNNEI, per germline. Trimming took 1 base from V and 9 from J, leaving 13 bases between them. The CDR3 length is 15 residues. The CDR3 DNA follows: TGTGCCAGCAGTGAAGAAGGGACGACGAGTTCACCCCTCCACTTT. Amino acid sequence: CASSEEGTTSSPLHF.

The table lists this clonotype with a few counts. The genes are TRBV9 and TRBJ2-2, with 9 bases lining up with TRBD2. The CDR3 runs to 17 residues. Per the germline V gene, CDR1 is SGDLS and CDR2 is YYNGEE. V was pared by 4 bases and J by 2 bases, with 9 bases of the junction left unmatched. The CDR3: CASSKSAGGLNTGELFF. For the CDR3, the DNA is TGTGCCAGCAGCAAGTCGGCGGGGGGGCTAAACACCGGGGAGCTGTTTTTT.

This clonotype came up many times. This chain links TRBV2 with TRBJ2-1, with D unresolved. The CDR3 length is 15 residues. CDR1 is SNHLY and CDR2 is FYNNEI in the germline V gene. Trimming stripped 8 bases from V and 2 bases from J, with 16 bases between. The chain's CDR3 is CASHDGQFPYNEQFF. DNA for the CDR3: TGTGCCAGCCATGATGGGCAGTTCCCCTACAATGAGCAGTTCTTC.

This clonotype was detected only a few times. The V and J genes are TRBV6-1 and TRBJ2-3; D possibly corresponds to TRBD1 (7 bases). Between the trimmed V and J ends, which lost 7 bases and 5 bases, there was a span of 16 bases. Germline V gives CDR1 MNHNS, CDR2 SASEGT. The CDR3 is made up of 14 amino acids. CDR3 protein: CASTRGTPRDTQYF. The CDR3 coding sequence is TGTGCCAGCACCAGGGGGACTCCGAGAGATACGCAGTATTTT.

Ten or more counts support this clonotype. V usage is TRBV7-9 and J usage is TRBJ2-7; D possibly corresponds to TRBD1 (5 bases). In germline, CDR1 is SEHNR, CDR2 FQNEAQ (reference sequence). This CDR3 is built from 14 residues. Deletions cut 5 bases from V and 5 bases from J, with 16 bases between. CDR3 sequence reads: CASSPSSQGDEQYF. The CDR3 DNA is TGTGCCAGCAGCCCCAGTTCGCAGGGTGACGAGCAGTACTTC.